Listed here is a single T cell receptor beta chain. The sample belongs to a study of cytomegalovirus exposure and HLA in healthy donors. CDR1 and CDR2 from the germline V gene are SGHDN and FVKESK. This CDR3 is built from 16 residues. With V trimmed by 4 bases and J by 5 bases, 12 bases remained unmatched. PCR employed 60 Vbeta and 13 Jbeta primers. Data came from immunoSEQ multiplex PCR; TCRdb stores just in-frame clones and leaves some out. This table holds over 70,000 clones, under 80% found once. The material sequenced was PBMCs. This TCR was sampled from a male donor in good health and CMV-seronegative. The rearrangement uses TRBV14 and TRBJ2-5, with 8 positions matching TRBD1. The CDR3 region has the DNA TGTGCCAGCAGCCGAAATGGCAGGGGGCGTCGGGAGACCCAGTACTTC. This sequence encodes CASSRNGRGRRETQYF.